Sequencing of this T cell receptor beta chain was carried out in a study of regulatory T cells (dated by TCRdb to the late 2010s). In the study overall: Between CD3G-deficient patients and healthy controls, the study compared T-cell receptor beta repertoires in sorted regulatory T cells, conventional CD4+ T cells and CD8+ T cells.

For the multiplex PCR, 52 forward TRBV primers and 13 reverse TRBJ primers were used, and amplification bias was corrected with both assay-based and computational methods. Within the immunoSEQ assay, multiplex PCR amplified rearranged TRB loci from genomic DNA. TRB amplicons were sequenced using an Illumina HiSeq platform. The study's own analysis went as follows. Custom algorithms error-filtered the raw sequences and aligned the raw sequences to reference gene sequences, after which the immunoSEQ online tools were used for analysis. Frequencies of productive and nonproductive TRB rearrangements were assessed among unique sequences as well as among total sequences. Assessment of potential self-reactivity relied on the hydrophobicity of positions 6 and 7 in the TRB CDR3, along with their amino acid composition. Prism software was used to run t tests, Mann-Whitney tests or two-way ANOVA for comparisons between groups. The clones in this table, taken by TCRdb from immuneACCESS, are in-frame only. Not every clone is retained; where verified, under half of the shortfall comes from an unresolved V gene, and the cause of the rest is unknown. V, J and clone size were drawn from that table, and D and trimming were deduced from the DNA. The sample profile shows about 17,000 clones; about 79% of them were found once. The ten biggest clones cover more than 7% of the sample.

Overall study results and their limits: Hydrophobic residues at CDR3 positions 6 and 7 were enriched in conventional CD4+ T cells from CD3G-deficient patients, suggesting more self-reactive specificities. Repertoires from patients had restricted unique TRB V-J pairs and skewed V and J gene usage, with the strongest effect in regulatory T cells.

All CD3G-deficient patients had evidence of autoimmunity, which was more severe in two of the patients. Patients were tested at ages ranging from 2 to 39 years, and reduced naive and increased memory CD4+ and CD8+ T-cell proportions were found in the patients. CD4+ cells were FACS-sorted into CD25-high CD127-low regulatory T cells and CD25-low CD127-high conventional CD4+ T cells. About 6 individuals with CD3G deficiency made up the patient group. Patient samples and clinical data came from an international physician network spanning the United States, Europe and Asia. Ficoll density separation was used to isolate peripheral blood mononuclear cells. V is cut by 4 bases and J by 6 bases, and the space between the germline ends is 10 bases. According to the germline V gene, CDR1 reads MNHNS and CDR2 reads SASEGT. From cysteine to phenylalanine, the CDR3 is 13 amino acids long. The CDR3 DNA has 39 bases and is translated from base 1.

This clone has just a few counts. This clone's antigen is unknown. Base quality data are lacking; no much larger clone is found one base away. This TCR was recovered from a person aged 30 to 39 with CD3G deficiency. This chain joins TRBV6-1 to TRBJ1-5, with TRBD1 tentatively as D gene (5 bases match). Specimen: conventional CD4+ T cells sorted from blood. The bases are TGTGCCAGCAGTGGGTTTGGGGCTCAGCCCCAGCATTTT. It codes for CASSGFGAQPQHF.